Listed below are T cell receptor beta chains from one sample, sequenced in a study of blood T cell repertoires in COVID-19. Method: immunoSEQ multiplex PCR; TCRdb's copy keeps in-frame clones and lacks some. Among tens of thousands of clones, 70% to 90% were seen once, and the ten largest hold less than 15%. The source material was peripheral blood. These receptor sequences come from a woman aged 70-85 years in a cohort sampled during active COVID-19. Both conserved end residues are part of each CDR3. The order of the fields is V gene, J gene, D gene, CDR3 protein. The D gene is left open where the match is weak.

v_call: TRBV2; j_call: TRBJ2-1; d_call: TRBD2; cdr3_aa: CASSLLAGGPNEQFF
v_call: TRBV3-1/TRBV3-2; j_call: TRBJ2-5; d_call: TRBD2; cdr3_aa: CASSPLRTSGIIETQYF
v_call: TRBV3-1/TRBV3-2; j_call: TRBJ2-3; d_call: .; cdr3_aa: CASSHMGLGTDTQYF
v_call: TRBV6-1; j_call: TRBJ2-1; d_call: TRBD2; cdr3_aa: CASSEEEPGLAGGSYNEQFF
v_call: TRBV6-2/TRBV6-3; j_call: TRBJ2-7; d_call: .; cdr3_aa: CASSYEGRGYEQYF
v_call: TRBV9; j_call: TRBJ2-3; d_call: TRBD2; cdr3_aa: CASSGPGTITDTQYF
v_call: TRBV7-2; j_call: TRBJ2-6; d_call: TRBD1; cdr3_aa: CASSWAPGQGSTGANVLTF
v_call: TRBV3-1/TRBV3-2; j_call: TRBJ2-1; d_call: .; cdr3_aa: CASSPSDNEQFF
v_call: TRBV28; j_call: TRBJ1-1; d_call: .; cdr3_aa: CASSYRQEVNTEAFF
v_call: TRBV2; j_call: TRBJ2-1; d_call: TRBD2; cdr3_aa: CASGSGISSYNEQFF
v_call: TRBV10-3; j_call: TRBJ1-5; d_call: TRBD1; cdr3_aa: CAIGTGSGQPQHF
v_call: TRBV19; j_call: TRBJ1-4; d_call: .; cdr3_aa: CASSIVGATNEKLFF
v_call: TRBV3-1/TRBV3-2; j_call: TRBJ2-7; d_call: .; cdr3_aa: CASSLLGGTYEQYF
v_call: TRBV11-2; j_call: TRBJ2-1; d_call: .; cdr3_aa: CASSLGYSAEQFF
v_call: TRBV7-2; j_call: TRBJ2-3; d_call: TRBD2; cdr3_aa: CASSTNTRLAGIGTDTQYF
v_call: TRBV28; j_call: TRBJ1-3; d_call: .; cdr3_aa: CASSLPRGSGNTIYF
v_call: TRBV2; j_call: TRBJ2-4; d_call: TRBD1; cdr3_aa: CASSKGQLKNIQYF
v_call: TRBV30; j_call: TRBJ2-5; d_call: TRBD2; cdr3_aa: CAWRASGTSQETQYF
v_call: TRBV28; j_call: TRBJ2-2; d_call: .; cdr3_aa: CASSSMVGELFF
v_call: TRBV9; j_call: TRBJ2-2; d_call: TRBD2; cdr3_aa: CASSAGLAGGRQTGELFF
v_call: TRBV5-1; j_call: TRBJ1-1; d_call: .; cdr3_aa: CASSLDGLENTEAFF
v_call: TRBV6-5; j_call: TRBJ2-1; d_call: .; cdr3_aa: CASRGTGYNEQFF
v_call: TRBV28; j_call: TRBJ1-3; d_call: .; cdr3_aa: CASTSKGTGNTIYF
v_call: TRBV9; j_call: TRBJ2-1; d_call: TRBD2; cdr3_aa: CASSKGLAGGLDNEQFF
v_call: TRBV7-2; j_call: TRBJ1-1; d_call: .; cdr3_aa: CASSLNAGADTEAFF
v_call: TRBV19; j_call: TRBJ1-2; d_call: TRBD1; cdr3_aa: CASNDRGPGYTF
v_call: TRBV6-5; j_call: TRBJ2-2; d_call: .; cdr3_aa: CATDSGGDTGELFF
v_call: TRBV29-1; j_call: TRBJ2-1; d_call: TRBD2; cdr3_aa: CRAEGRLAGVREQFF
v_call: TRBV19; j_call: TRBJ1-5; d_call: TRBD1; cdr3_aa: CASSTGQGGQPQHF
v_call: TRBV18; j_call: TRBJ2-1; d_call: TRBD1; cdr3_aa: CASSLGRTGGEQFF
v_call: TRBV5-1; j_call: TRBJ2-1; d_call: .; cdr3_aa: CASSLERGYDYNEQFF
v_call: TRBV29-1; j_call: TRBJ1-2; d_call: .; cdr3_aa: CSVESTYGYTF
v_call: TRBV6-5; j_call: TRBJ2-7; d_call: TRBD1; cdr3_aa: CASSEGARYEQYF
v_call: TRBV29-1; j_call: TRBJ2-3; d_call: TRBD1; cdr3_aa: CSVDGTGVDTQYF
v_call: TRBV11-2; j_call: TRBJ2-5; d_call: TRBD2; cdr3_aa: CASSLGLAGEETQYF
v_call: TRBV2; j_call: TRBJ2-2; d_call: .; cdr3_aa: CASSEILSTGELFF
v_call: TRBV7-2; j_call: TRBJ2-1; d_call: TRBD2; cdr3_aa: CASSPGLARHEQFF
v_call: TRBV29-1; j_call: TRBJ2-2; d_call: .; cdr3_aa: CSVGPRGRENTGELFF
v_call: TRBV2; j_call: TRBJ2-2; d_call: .; cdr3_aa: CASSEGPGRGLFF
v_call: TRBV6-6; j_call: TRBJ2-7; d_call: TRBD1; cdr3_aa: CASSPGQGAYEQYF
v_call: TRBV6-1; j_call: TRBJ2-7; d_call: .; cdr3_aa: CASSEDIYEQYF
v_call: TRBV3-1/TRBV3-2; j_call: TRBJ1-3; d_call: TRBD1; cdr3_aa: CASSQTTGTADSGNTIYF
v_call: TRBV29-1; j_call: TRBJ1-2; d_call: TRBD1; cdr3_aa: CSVVRDRGAFGYTF
v_call: TRBV28; j_call: TRBJ1-5; d_call: .; cdr3_aa: CASSQQNQPQHF
v_call: TRBV30; j_call: TRBJ2-3; d_call: .; cdr3_aa: CAWGGSGPDTQYF